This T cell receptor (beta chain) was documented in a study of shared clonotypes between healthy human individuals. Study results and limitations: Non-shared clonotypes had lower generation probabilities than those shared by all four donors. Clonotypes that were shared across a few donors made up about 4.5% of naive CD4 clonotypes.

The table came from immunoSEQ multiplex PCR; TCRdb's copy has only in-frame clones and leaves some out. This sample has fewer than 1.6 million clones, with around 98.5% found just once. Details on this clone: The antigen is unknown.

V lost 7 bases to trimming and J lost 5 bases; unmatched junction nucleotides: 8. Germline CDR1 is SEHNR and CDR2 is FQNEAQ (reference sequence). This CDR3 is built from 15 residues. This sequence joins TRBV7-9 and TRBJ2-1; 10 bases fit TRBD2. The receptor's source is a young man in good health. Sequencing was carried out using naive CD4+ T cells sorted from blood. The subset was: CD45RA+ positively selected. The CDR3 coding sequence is TGTGCCAGCATCCCGCACAGCGGGAGGGACAATGAGCAGTTCTTC. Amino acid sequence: CASIPHSGRDNEQFF. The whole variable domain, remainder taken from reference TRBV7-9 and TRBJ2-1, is DTGVSQNPRHKITKRGQNVTFRCDPISEHNRLYWYRQTLGQGPEFLTYFQNEAQLEKSRLLSDRFSAERPKGSFSTLEIQRTEQGDSAMYLCASIPHSGRDNEQFFGPGTRLTVL.